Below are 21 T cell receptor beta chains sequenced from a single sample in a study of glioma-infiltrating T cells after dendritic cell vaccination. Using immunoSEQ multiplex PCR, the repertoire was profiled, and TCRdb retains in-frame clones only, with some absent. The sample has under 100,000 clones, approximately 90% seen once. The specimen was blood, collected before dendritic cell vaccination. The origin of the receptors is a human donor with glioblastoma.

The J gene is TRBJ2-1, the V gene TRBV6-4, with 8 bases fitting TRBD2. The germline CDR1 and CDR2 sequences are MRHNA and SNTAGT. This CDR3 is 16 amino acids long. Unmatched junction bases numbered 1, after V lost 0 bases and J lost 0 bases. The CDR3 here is CASSDSGTSSYNEQFF. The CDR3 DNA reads TGTGCCAGCAGTGACTCCGGGACTAGCTCCTACAATGAGCAGTTCTTC.

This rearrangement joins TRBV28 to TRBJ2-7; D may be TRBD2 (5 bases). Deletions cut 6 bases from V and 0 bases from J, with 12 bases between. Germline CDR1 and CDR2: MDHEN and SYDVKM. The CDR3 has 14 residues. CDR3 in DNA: TGTGCCAGCAGAAGCGGAGGAAGCTCCTACGAGCAGTACTTC. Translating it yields CASRSGGSSYEQYF.

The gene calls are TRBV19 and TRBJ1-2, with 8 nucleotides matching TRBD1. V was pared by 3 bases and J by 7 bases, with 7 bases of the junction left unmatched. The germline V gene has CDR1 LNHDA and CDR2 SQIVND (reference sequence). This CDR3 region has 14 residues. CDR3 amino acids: CASSISRTGSGYTF. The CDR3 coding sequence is TGTGCCAGTAGTATTTCACGGACAGGGAGTGGCTACACCTTC. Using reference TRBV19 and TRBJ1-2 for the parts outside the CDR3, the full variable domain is DGGITQSPKYLFRKEGQNVTLSCEQNLNHDAMYWYRQDPGQGLRLIYYSQIVNDFQKGDIAEGYSVSREKKESFPLTVTSAQKNPTAFYLCASSISRTGSGYTFGSGTRLTVV.

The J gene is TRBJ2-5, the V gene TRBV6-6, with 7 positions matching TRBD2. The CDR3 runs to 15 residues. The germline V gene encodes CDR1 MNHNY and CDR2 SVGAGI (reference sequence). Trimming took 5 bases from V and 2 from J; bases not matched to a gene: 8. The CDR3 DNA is TGTGCCAGCAGTAGGGGAGCGGGGAATCAAGAGACCCAGTACTTC. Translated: CASSRGAGNQETQYF.

Here the CDR3 reads CASSLRRDLTGELFF. The CDR3 nucleotides read TGTGCCAGCAGCTTACGCAGGGATTTGACCGGGGAGCTGTTTTTT. This chain connects TRBV7-8 to TRBJ2-2; D is perhaps TRBD1 (5 bases). Trimming took off 2 bases at V and 5 bases at J, with 12 bases between the two ends. The V gene's germline CDR1 is SGHVS and CDR2 FQNEAQ. There are 15 residues in the CDR3.

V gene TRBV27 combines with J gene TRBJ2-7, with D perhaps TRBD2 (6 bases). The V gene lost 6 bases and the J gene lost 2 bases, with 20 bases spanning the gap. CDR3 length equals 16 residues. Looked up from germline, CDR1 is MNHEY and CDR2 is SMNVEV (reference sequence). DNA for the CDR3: TGTGCCAGCAGGACGGCCGGGACTGCCTTAACCTACGAGCAGTACTTC. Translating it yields CASRTAGTALTYEQYF.

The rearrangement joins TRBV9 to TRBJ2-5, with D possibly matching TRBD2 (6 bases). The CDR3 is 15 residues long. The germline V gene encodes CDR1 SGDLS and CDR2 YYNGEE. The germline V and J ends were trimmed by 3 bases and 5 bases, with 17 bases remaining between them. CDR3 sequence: CASSASAGLSETQYF. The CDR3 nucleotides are TGTGCCAGCAGCGCAAGTGCGGGACTTAGTGAGACCCAGTACTTC.

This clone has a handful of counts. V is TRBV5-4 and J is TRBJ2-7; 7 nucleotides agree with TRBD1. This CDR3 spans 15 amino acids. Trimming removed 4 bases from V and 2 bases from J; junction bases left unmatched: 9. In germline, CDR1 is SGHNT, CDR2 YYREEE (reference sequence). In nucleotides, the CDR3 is TGTGCCAGCAGCCAAGCACAGGGGCCTACCTACGAGCAGTACTTC. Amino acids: CASSQAQGPTYEQYF.

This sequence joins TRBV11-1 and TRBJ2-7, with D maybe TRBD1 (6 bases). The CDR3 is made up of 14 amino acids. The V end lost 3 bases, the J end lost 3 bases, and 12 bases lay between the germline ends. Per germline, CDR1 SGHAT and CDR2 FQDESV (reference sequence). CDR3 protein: CASSFPGHLYEQYF. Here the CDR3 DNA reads TGTGCCAGCAGCTTTCCGGGACACCTCTACGAGCAGTACTTC.

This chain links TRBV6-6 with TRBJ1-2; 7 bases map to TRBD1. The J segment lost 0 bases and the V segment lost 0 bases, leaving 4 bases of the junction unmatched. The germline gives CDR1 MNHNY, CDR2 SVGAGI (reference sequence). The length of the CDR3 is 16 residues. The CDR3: CASSYSRDSANYGYTF. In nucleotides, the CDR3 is TGTGCCAGCAGTTACTCCAGGGACAGCGCTAACTATGGCTACACCTTC.

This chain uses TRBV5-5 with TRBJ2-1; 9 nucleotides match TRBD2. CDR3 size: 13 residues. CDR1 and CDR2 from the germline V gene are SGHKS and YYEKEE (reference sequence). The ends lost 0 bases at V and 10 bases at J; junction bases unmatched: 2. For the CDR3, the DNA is TGTGCCAGCAGCTTGGGCGGGAGGGGGGAGCAGTTCTTC. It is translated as CASSLGGRGEQFF.

This chain's CDR3 is CASSPQGANTDTQYF. As DNA, the CDR3 is TGTGCCAGCTCACCGCAGGGGGCTAACACAGATACGCAGTATTTT. V usage is TRBV18 and J usage is TRBJ2-3; 8 bases are shared with TRBD1. The length of the CDR3 is 15 residues. CDR1 is KGHSH, CDR2 LQKENI, per germline. V was clipped by 3 bases and J by 2 bases; unmatched bases: 4.

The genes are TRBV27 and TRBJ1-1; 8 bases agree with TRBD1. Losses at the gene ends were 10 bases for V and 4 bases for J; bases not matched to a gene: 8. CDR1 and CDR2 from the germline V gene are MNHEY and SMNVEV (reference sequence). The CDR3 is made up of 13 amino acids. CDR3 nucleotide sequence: TGTGCCACCAAGACAGGGGCCCTCACTGAAGCTTTCTTT. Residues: CATKTGALTEAFF.

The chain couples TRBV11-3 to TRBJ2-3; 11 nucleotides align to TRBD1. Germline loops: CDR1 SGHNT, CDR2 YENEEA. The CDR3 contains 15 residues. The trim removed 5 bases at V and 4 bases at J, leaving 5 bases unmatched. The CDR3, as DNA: TGTGCCAGCAGCCGGGGGACAGGGGGATCAGATACGCAGTATTTT. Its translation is CASSRGTGGSDTQYF.

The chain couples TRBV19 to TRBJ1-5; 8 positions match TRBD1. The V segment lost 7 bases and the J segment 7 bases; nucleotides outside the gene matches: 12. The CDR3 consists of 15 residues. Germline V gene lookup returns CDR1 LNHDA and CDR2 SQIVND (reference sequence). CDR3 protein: CASNPQGAQRQPQHF. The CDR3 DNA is TGTGCCAGTAATCCGCAGGGGGCTCAGAGGCAGCCCCAGCATTTT.

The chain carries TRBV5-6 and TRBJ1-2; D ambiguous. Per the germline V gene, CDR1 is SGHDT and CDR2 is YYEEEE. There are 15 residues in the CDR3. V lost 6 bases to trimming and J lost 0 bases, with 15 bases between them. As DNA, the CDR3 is TGTGCCAGCACCCAGGTCGAGAGTTCTAACTATGGCTACACCTTC. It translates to CASTQVESSNYGYTF. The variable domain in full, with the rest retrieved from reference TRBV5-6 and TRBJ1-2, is DAGVTQSPTHLIKTRGQQVTLRCSPKSGHDTVSWYQQALGQGPQFIFQYYEEEERQRGNFPDRFSGHQFPNYSSELNVNALLLGDSALYLCASTQVESSNYGYTFGSGTRLTVV.

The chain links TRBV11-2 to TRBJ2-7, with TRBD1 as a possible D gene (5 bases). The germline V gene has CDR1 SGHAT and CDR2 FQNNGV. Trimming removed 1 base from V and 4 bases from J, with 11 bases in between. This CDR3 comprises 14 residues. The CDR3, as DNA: TGTGCCAGCAGCTTAGGGGCAGGGCGGTACGAGCAGTACTTC. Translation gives CASSLGAGRYEQYF. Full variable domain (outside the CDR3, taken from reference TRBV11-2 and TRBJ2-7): EAGVAQSPRYKIIEKRQSVAFWCNPISGHATLYWYQQILGQGPKLLIQFQNNGVVDDSQLPKDRFSAERLKGVDSTLKIQPAKLEDSAVYLCASSLGAGRYEQYFGPGTRLTVT.

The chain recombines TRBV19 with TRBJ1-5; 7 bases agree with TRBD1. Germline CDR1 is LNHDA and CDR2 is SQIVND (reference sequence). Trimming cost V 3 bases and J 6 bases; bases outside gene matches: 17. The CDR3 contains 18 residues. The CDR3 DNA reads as TGTGCCAGTAGTATTCTTGTTTCAGGACAGGTGATGGGTCAGCCCCAGCATTTT. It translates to CASSILVSGQVMGQPQHF.

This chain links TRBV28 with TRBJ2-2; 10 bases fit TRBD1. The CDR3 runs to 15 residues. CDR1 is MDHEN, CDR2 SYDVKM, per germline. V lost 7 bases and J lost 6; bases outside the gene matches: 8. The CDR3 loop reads CASMTGGARPGELFF. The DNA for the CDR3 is TGTGCCAGCATGACAGGGGGCGCGAGGCCCGGGGAGCTGTTTTTT.

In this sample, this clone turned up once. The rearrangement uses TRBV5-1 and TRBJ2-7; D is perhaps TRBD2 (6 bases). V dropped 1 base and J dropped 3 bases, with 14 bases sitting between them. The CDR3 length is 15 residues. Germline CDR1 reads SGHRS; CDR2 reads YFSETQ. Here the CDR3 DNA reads TGCGCCAGCAGCTTGTTCGGGGGTTTCAGCTACGAGCAGTACTTC. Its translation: CASSLFGGFSYEQYF.

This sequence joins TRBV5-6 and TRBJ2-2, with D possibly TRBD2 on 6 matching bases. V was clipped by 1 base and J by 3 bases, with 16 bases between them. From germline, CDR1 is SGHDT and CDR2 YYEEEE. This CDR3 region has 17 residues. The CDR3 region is CASSLSLGSLYTGELFF. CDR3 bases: TGTGCCAGCAGCTTGTCACTCGGGAGCCTATACACCGGGGAGCTGTTTTTT. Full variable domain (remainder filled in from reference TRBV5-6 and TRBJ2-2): DAGVTQSPTHLIKTRGQQVTLRCSPKSGHDTVSWYQQALGQGPQFIFQYYEEEERQRGNFPDRFSGHQFPNYSSELNVNALLLGDSALYLCASSLSLGSLYTGELFFGEGSRLTVL.